This TCR beta chain was documented in a study of T-cell reconstitution after alpha-beta-depleted transplantation in children. Regarding the study as a whole: Some patients' high day-60 TCRbeta diversity was attributed to recipient cells surviving conditioning. One year after transplant, T-cell counts and diversity came mostly from newly produced T cells.

This sample's TCRbeta library carried unique molecular identifier barcodes. TCRdb ran MiXCR on the PCR reads and lists one entry per CDR3 protein. The sample yields around 8,800 distinct CDR3 sequences, about 16% seen once. This clonotype was seen repeatedly, ten times or more. Its antigen is currently unknown. With 6 bases clipped from V and 3 bases from J, the junction kept 7 bases outside the gene matches. Per germline, CDR1 ENHRY and CDR2 SYGVKD. The CDR3 is 14 amino acids. The input for sequencing was PBMCs, mostly from graft donor cells, taken 60 days after TCRalphabeta/CD19-depleted stem cell transplant. This TCR was sampled from a girl under three years old who had a stem cell transplant for combined immunodeficiency, so the T cells may come from the graft donor. This chain links TRBV10-3 with TRBJ2-5; TRBD1 matches at 7 bases. The CDR3 region is CAISASTGKETQYF. The CDR3 DNA reads as TGTGCCATCAGCGCCTCGACAGGGAAAGAGACCCAGTACTTC.